Each of the 21 T cell receptor beta chains below was sequenced from the same sample in a study of cytomegalovirus exposure and HLA in healthy donors. PCR amplification relied on 60 Vbeta primers (plus 13 Jbeta primers). The method was immunoSEQ multiplex PCR; TCRdb's version includes in-frame clones alone and lacks a portion of them. This sample has 160,000 or so clones, with around 77% found just once. Sequenced input: PBMCs. All receptors derive from a man aged 60 to 75 in good health and CMV-seronegative.

The chain carries TRBV7-9 and TRBJ2-1; D is uncertain. V was clipped by 6 bases and J by 8 bases, with 23 bases between them. Germline CDR1 and CDR2: SEHNR and FQNEAQ (reference sequence). This CDR3 is built from 16 residues. The CDR3 reads CASSRYSTSSLHEQFF. The CDR3 nucleotides are TGTGCCAGCAGTAGATATAGTACCTCTAGTCTCCATGAGCAGTTCTTC.

This clone was counted only a few times. Here the CDR3 reads CASSQDYGSSYNEQFF. The CDR3 bases are TGTGCCAGCAGCCAAGATTACGGGAGCTCCTACAATGAGCAGTTCTTC. The V call is TRBV4-2, the J call TRBJ2-1; D might be TRBD2 (6 bases). This CDR3 is 16 amino acids long. In germline, CDR1 is LGHNA, CDR2 YNFKEQ. Trimming pared 0 bases from V and 0 bases from J, leaving 9 bases between.

Only one count was recorded for this clone. The chain employs TRBV7-2 and TRBJ2-7, with D possibly TRBD1 on 6 matching bases. The CDR3 runs 18 residues. V lost 1 base to trimming and J lost 0 bases, with 19 bases between them. Germline CDR1 and CDR2: SGHTA and FQGNSA. CDR3 DNA sequence: TGTGCCAGCAGCTTAGGGGCCAAACAGGGTCCCCACTCCTACGAGCAGTACTTC. This translates into CASSLGAKQGPHSYEQYF.

The rearrangement joins TRBV10-1 to TRBJ1-2; possible D gene TRBD1, 5 bases. Trimming left V 1 base short and J 6 bases short, with 9 bases between. Germline V CDR1 and CDR2: WNHNN, SYGVQD (reference sequence). The CDR3 covers 13 residues. CDR3 protein: CASSEFAGNGYTF. The CDR3 DNA follows: TGCGCCAGCAGTGAGTTTGCAGGGAATGGCTACACCTTC.

As to this clone: The junction and the germline gene differ at one end; a read error may be behind it. J is TRBJ1-5 and V is TRBV2, with TRBD1 matching 9 bases. The CDR3 covers 17 residues. Germline CDR1 is SNHLY and CDR2 is FYNNEI. CDR3: CASSVETGTGINQPQNF. The CDR3 nucleotides read TGTGCCAGCAGTGTCGAGACCGGGACAGGGATTAATCAGCCCCAGAATTTT.

This rearrangement joins TRBV29-1 to TRBJ2-1, with 7 bases aligning to TRBD1. The CDR3 runs 13 residues. The trim removed 7 bases at V and 3 bases at J, leaving 6 bases unmatched. The germline CDR1 and CDR2 sequences are SQVTM and ANQGSEA. As DNA, the CDR3 is TGCAGCGGGGTTTGGGACAGCTACAATGAGCAGTTCTTC. Translation: CSGVWDSYNEQFF.

The CDR3 protein is CASSLSGFSTDTQYF. In DNA, the CDR3 is TGTGCCAGCAGTTTATCAGGATTTAGCACAGATACGCAGTATTTT. The chain couples TRBV28 to TRBJ2-3; the D is unclear. CDR1 and CDR2 from the germline V gene are MDHEN and SYDVKM. V gave up 1 base and J gave up 0 bases, with 8 bases separating them. The CDR3 loop spans 15 amino acids.

This clone was seen a few times. The CDR3 loop reads CASRGGVGTDTQYF. CDR3 nucleotides: TGTGCCAGCCGGGGGGGGGTTGGAACAGATACGCAGTATTTT. The rearrangement uses TRBV28 and TRBJ2-3; 8 bases line up with TRBD2. With 8 bases clipped from V and 3 bases from J, the junction kept 7 bases outside the gene matches. Germline CDR1 and CDR2: MDHEN and SYDVKM. CDR3 size: 14 residues.

The gene calls are TRBV6-6 and TRBJ2-5; D may be TRBD1 (6 bases). The CDR3 has 15 amino acids. With 7 bases removed from V and 4 bases from J, the gap between germline ends came to 19 bases. The germline V gene has CDR1 MNHNY and CDR2 SVGAGI (reference sequence). The DNA of the CDR3 is TGTGCCAGCACCCGAGGGGGTGGGGCGCGAGAGACCCAGTACTTC. This codes for CASTRGGGARETQYF.

The chain joins TRBV6-6 to TRBJ1-5; a possible D gene is TRBD1 (5 bases). CDR1 is MNHNY and CDR2 is SVGAGI in the germline V gene (reference sequence). V lost 2 bases to trimming and J lost 7 bases, with 15 bases between them. The CDR3 is made up of 15 amino acids. DNA of the CDR3: TGTGCCAGCAGTTACGGGGGGGAGACTATCCAGCCCCAGCATTTT. It is translated as CASSYGGETIQPQHF.

This clone was counted a single time. The V and J genes are TRBV14 and TRBJ2-1; 10 bases fit TRBD2. Losses at the gene ends were 0 bases for V and 10 bases for J; bases not matched to a gene: 9. In germline, CDR1 is SGHDN, CDR2 FVKESK. The CDR3 consists of 16 residues. Here the CDR3 reads CASSQEAGGGPWEQFF. CDR3 DNA sequence: TGTGCCAGCAGCCAAGAAGCGGGAGGGGGGCCCTGGGAGCAGTTCTTC.

The gene calls are TRBV5-1 and TRBJ2-5; D is possibly TRBD2 (5 bases). V lost 0 bases to trimming and J lost 1 base, with 10 bases between them. CDR3 length equals 15 residues. In germline, CDR1 is SGHRS, CDR2 YFSETQ. This chain's CDR3 is CASSLGRGSQETQYF. Written as DNA, the CDR3 is TGCGCCAGCAGCTTGGGACGAGGGAGCCAAGAGACCCAGTACTTC. Filled out from reference TRBV5-1 and TRBJ2-5, the complete variable domain reads KAGVTQTPRYLIKTRGQQVTLSCSPISGHRSVSWYQQTPGQGLQFLFEYFSETQRNKGNFPGRFSGRQFSNSRSEMNVSTLELGDSALYLCASSLGRGSQETQYFGPGTRLLVL.

The chain employs TRBV29-1 and TRBJ2-1; D is undetermined. CDR3 length: 13 amino acids. V was cut by 4 bases and J by 5 bases, with 12 bases left in between. Germline CDR1 and CDR2: SQVTM and ANQGSEA. The CDR3 loop reads CSVGKSQDNEQFF. CDR3 sequence (DNA): TGCAGCGTTGGCAAAAGCCAGGACAATGAGCAGTTCTTC.

This chain links TRBV7-2 with TRBJ2-7, with TRBD1 matching over 9 bases. V shed 5 bases, J shed 3 bases, and the junction held 5 bases outside the gene matches. From germline, CDR1 is SGHTA and CDR2 FQGNSA. The CDR3 contains 14 residues. The CDR3 nucleotides read TGTGCCAGCAGCCGGGACAGGGCTAACTACGAGCAGTACTTC. Its protein product is CASSRDRANYEQYF.

This chain joins TRBV18 and TRBJ2-7, with D possibly matching TRBD1 (6 bases). Trimming shortened V by 6 bases and J by 4 bases, and 19 bases separated the two germline ends. From germline, CDR1 is KGHSH and CDR2 LQKENI. This CDR3 is 15 amino acids long. This chain's CDR3 is CASSPGRGGRYEQYF. CDR3 bases: TGTGCCAGCTCCCCAGGAAGAGGGGGTCGGTACGAGCAGTACTTC. Full variable domain (missing parts from reference TRBV18 and TRBJ2-7): NAGVMQNPRHLVRRRGQEARLRCSPMKGHSHVYWYRQLPEEGLKFMVYLQKENIIDESGMPKERFSAEFPKEGPSILRIQQVVRGDSAAYFCASSPGRGGRYEQYFGPGTRLTVT.

This clone has just a few counts. The rearrangement uses TRBV7-9 and TRBJ1-4; a weak D match, TRBD1 (6 bases). The V and J ends lost 4 bases and 5 bases respectively, with 17 bases between them. CDR3 length: 16 amino acids. CDR1 is SEHNR and CDR2 is FQNEAQ in the germline V gene (reference sequence). The CDR3 nucleotides read TGTGCCAGCAGCTCGCGACGAGGGACATTGAATGAAAAACTGTTTTTT. It encodes CASSSRRGTLNEKLFF.

The rearrangement uses TRBV6-1 and TRBJ1-3; a weak D match, TRBD1 (5 bases). The CDR3 extends over 14 amino acids. Germline assignment: CDR1 MNHNS and CDR2 SASEGT. Trimming took off 5 bases at V and 3 bases at J, with 11 bases between the two ends. Here the CDR3 DNA reads TGTGCCAGCAGTAGTGGGGCAGTTGGAAACACCATATATTTT. Residues: CASSSGAVGNTIYF.

The rearrangement uses TRBV15 and TRBJ2-7, with D tentatively TRBD2 (5 bases). With 2 bases removed from V and 4 bases from J, the gap between germline ends came to 9 bases. This CDR3 is built from 13 residues. Germline values: CDR1 LNHNV, CDR2 YYDKDF (reference sequence). CDR3 region: CATSRRTGYEQYF. CDR3 sequence (DNA): TGTGCCACCAGCAGAAGGACGGGGTACGAGCAGTACTTC.

This chain's CDR3 is CASSVGTGLYNEQFF. CDR3 coding DNA: TGTGCCAGCAGTGTCGGGACAGGGCTTTACAATGAGCAGTTCTTC. The gene calls are TRBV2 and TRBJ2-1; 9 bases are shared with TRBD1. This CDR3 is built from 15 residues. CDR1 is SNHLY, CDR2 FYNNEI, per germline. With V trimmed by 4 bases and J by 4 bases, 5 bases remained unmatched.

The rearrangement uses TRBV4-1 and TRBJ1-1; the D gene is possibly TRBD1 (6 bases). The CDR3 sequence is 14 residues long. The germline V and J ends were trimmed by 4 bases and 4 bases, with 13 bases remaining between them. The germline V gene has CDR1 MGHRA and CDR2 YSYEKL. The CDR3 nucleotides read TGCGCCAGCAGCCCCAGGGGTGAAAGCACTGAAGCTTTCTTT. Translation: CASSPRGESTEAFF.

The chain carries TRBV7-2 and TRBJ2-2, with 7 bases matching TRBD1. Germline lookup yields CDR1 SGHTA and CDR2 FQGNSA. The CDR3 covers 16 residues. The J segment lost 5 bases and the V segment lost 5 bases, leaving 11 bases of the junction unmatched. The DNA for the CDR3 is TGTGCCAGCAGCAACCGACAGGGTGCAGAAACCGGGGAGCTGTTTTTT. It is translated as CASSNRQGAETGELFF.